The rows below give T cell receptor beta chains drawn from one sample of a study of T cell changes during pregnancy in multiple sclerosis. TCRdb keeps only in-frame clones here, not all; method: immunoSEQ multiplex PCR. Counted here are 70,000 to 95,000 clones, more than 90% occurring once; the ten biggest clones make up approximately 2.1%. The sequencing here drew on peripheral blood, taken in the second trimester of pregnancy. Source of these receptors: a female donor in good health, enrolled as a control in a pregnancy study. The CDR3 runs from the conserved cysteine through the conserved F or W. The D gene is left open where the match is weak.

J: TRBJ1-1
V: TRBV5-1
D: NA
DNA: TGCGCCAGCAGCTTACAGCATAACACTGAAGCTTTCTTT
CDR3: CASSLQHNTEAFF

J: TRBJ2-7
V: TRBV5-1
D: NA
DNA: TGCGCCAGCAGCTTGGGGACAGTCTCCTACGAGCAGTACTTC
CDR3: CASSLGTVSYEQYF

J: TRBJ1-1
V: TRBV6-5
D: NA
DNA: TGTGCCAGCCTGGGGAGGGGGAACACTGAAGCTTTCTTT
CDR3: CASLGRGNTEAFF

J: TRBJ2-3
V: TRBV29-1
D: NA
DNA: TGCAGCGCTCTCAGGGGCGGGACAGATACGCAGTATTTT
CDR3: CSALRGGTDTQYF

J: TRBJ2-7
V: TRBV18
D: TRBD1
DNA: TGTGCCAGCTCAAGCAGACAGGGGGGTCCCTACGAGCAGTACTTC
CDR3: CASSSRQGGPYEQYF

J: TRBJ2-7
V: TRBV7-2
D: TRBD1
DNA: TGTGCCAGCAGTCGAACCGGGACAGGGTCCTACGAGCAGTACTTC
CDR3: CASSRTGTGSYEQYF

J: TRBJ1-2
V: TRBV25-1
D: NA
DNA: TGTGCCAGCTCAACAGGGATCTTGGATGGCTACACCTTC
CDR3: CASSTGILDGYTF

J: TRBJ1-6
V: TRBV6-5
D: NA
DNA: TGTGCCAGCAGCCGGGACATCCATTCACCCCTCCACTTT
CDR3: CASSRDIHSPLHF

J: TRBJ1-1
V: TRBV11-1
D: NA
DNA: TGTGCCAGCAGCTCAGGGTCGCTAATGAACACTGAAGCTTTCTTT
CDR3: CASSSGSLMNTEAFF

J: TRBJ1-6
V: TRBV2
D: TRBD1
DNA: TGTGCCAGCAAGAACAGGGGGAATTCACCCCTCCACTTT
CDR3: CASKNRGNSPLHF

J: TRBJ1-4
V: TRBV28
D: NA
DNA: TGTGCCAGCAGTTCGCCCAGTGCAACTAATGAAAAACTGTTTTTT
CDR3: CASSSPSATNEKLFF

J: TRBJ1-2
V: TRBV2
D: TRBD1
DNA: TGTGCCAGCAGTGATGTACAGGGGTATTTGGGTGGCTACACCTTC
CDR3: CASSDVQGYLGGYTF

J: TRBJ2-6
V: TRBV19
D: NA
DNA: TGTGCCACTGGGGCAGGGGCCCACTCTGGGGCCAACGTCCTGACTTTC
CDR3: CATGAGAHSGANVLTF

J: TRBJ2-6
V: TRBV7-9
D: NA
DNA: TGTGCCAGCAGCTCAGCGGGCGGGGCCAACGTCCTGACTTTC
CDR3: CASSSAGGANVLTF

J: TRBJ1-1
V: TRBV4-3
D: TRBD1
DNA: TGCGCCAGCAGCCAAGAAGGGGGCGGCCGGGGGACTGAAGCTTTCTTT
CDR3: CASSQEGGGRGTEAFF